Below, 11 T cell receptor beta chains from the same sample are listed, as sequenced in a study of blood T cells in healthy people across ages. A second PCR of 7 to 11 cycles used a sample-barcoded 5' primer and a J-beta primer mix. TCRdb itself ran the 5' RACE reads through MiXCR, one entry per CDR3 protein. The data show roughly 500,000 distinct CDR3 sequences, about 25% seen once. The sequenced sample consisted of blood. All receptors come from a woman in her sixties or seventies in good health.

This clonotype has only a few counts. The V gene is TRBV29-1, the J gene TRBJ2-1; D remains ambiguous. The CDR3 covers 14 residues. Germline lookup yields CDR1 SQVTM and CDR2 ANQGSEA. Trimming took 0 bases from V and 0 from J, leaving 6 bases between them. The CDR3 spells CSVEDLGSYNEQFF. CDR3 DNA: TGCAGCGTTGAAGATCTCGGCTCCTACAATGAGCAGTTCTTC.

This CDR3 reads CASRGQIHTGELFF. The CDR3 nucleotides are TGTGCCAGCAGAGGACAGATTCACACCGGGGAGCTGTTTTTT. The chain couples TRBV2 to TRBJ2-2; perhaps TRBD1 as D (6 bases). The CDR3 extends over 14 amino acids. Germline V gene data show CDR1 as SNHLY and CDR2 as FYNNEI. Trimming took off 6 bases at V and 3 bases at J, with 11 bases between the two ends. Full variable domain (remainder filled in from reference TRBV2 and TRBJ2-2): EPEVTQTPSHQVTQMGQEVILRCVPISNHLYFYWYRQILGQKVEFLVSFYNNEISEKSEIFDDQFSVERPDGSNFTLKIRSTKLEDSAMYFCASRGQIHTGELFFGEGSRLTVL.

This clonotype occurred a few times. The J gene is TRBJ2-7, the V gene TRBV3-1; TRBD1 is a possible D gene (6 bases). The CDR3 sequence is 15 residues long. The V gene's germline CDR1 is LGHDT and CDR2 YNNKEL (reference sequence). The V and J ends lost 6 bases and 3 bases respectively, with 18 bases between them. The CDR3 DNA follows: TGTGCCAGCAGTCCCGACAGGTCTTCATTCTACGAGCAGTACTTC. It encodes CASSPDRSSFYEQYF.

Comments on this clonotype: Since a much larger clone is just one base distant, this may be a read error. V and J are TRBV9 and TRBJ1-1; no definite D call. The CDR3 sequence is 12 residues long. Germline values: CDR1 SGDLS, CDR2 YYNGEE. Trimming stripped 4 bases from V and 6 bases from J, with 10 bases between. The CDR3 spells CASSNMDPEAFF. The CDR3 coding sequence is TGTGCCAGCAGCAATATGGACCCTGAAGCTTTCTTT.

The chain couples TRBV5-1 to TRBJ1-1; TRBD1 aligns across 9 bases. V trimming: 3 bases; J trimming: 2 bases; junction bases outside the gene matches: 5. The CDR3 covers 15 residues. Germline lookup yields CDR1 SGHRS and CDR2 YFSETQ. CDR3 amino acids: CASSSRTGENTEAFF. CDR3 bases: TGCGCCAGCAGCTCCCGGACAGGGGAAAACACTGAAGCTTTCTTT.

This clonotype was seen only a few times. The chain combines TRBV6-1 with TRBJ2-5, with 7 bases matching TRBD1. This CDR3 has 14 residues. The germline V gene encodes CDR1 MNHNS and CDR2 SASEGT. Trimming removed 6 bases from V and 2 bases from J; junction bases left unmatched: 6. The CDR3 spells CASRPPGQQETQYF. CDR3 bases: TGTGCCAGCAGGCCGCCGGGACAGCAAGAGACCCAGTACTTC.

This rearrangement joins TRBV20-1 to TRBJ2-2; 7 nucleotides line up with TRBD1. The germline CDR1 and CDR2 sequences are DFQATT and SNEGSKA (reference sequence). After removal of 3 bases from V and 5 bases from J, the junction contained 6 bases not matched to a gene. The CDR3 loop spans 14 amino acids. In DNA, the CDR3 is TGCAGTGCTAGCGACAGGGTTGGGACCGGGGAGCTGTTTTTT. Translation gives CSASDRVGTGELFF.

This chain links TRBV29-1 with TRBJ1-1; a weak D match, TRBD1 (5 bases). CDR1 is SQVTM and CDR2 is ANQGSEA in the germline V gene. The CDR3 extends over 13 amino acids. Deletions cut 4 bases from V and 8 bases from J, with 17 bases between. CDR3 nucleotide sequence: TGCAGCGTTGTCAGGGACCTCTCCCGCGAAGCTTTCTTT. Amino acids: CSVVRDLSREAFF.

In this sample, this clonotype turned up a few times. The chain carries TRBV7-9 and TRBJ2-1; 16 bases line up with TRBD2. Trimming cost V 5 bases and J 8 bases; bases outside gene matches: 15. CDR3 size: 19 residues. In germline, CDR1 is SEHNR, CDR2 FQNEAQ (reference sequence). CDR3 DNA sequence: TGTGCCAGCAGCCCCTCGGGACTAGCGGGGGGGCCGTTCGGGGATGAGCAGTTCTTC. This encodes CASSPSGLAGGPFGDEQFF. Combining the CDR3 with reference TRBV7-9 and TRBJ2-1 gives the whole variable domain DTGVSQNPRHKITKRGQNVTFRCDPISEHNRLYWYRQTLGQGPEFLTYFQNEAQLEKSRLLSDRFSAERPKGSFSTLEIQRTEQGDSAMYLCASSPSGLAGGPFGDEQFFGPGTRLTVL.

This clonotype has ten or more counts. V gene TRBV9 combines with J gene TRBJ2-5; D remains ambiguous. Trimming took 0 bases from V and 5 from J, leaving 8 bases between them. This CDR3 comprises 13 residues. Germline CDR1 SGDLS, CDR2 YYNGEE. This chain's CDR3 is CASSVADGETQYF. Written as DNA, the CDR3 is TGTGCCAGCAGCGTAGCAGATGGGGAGACCCAGTACTTC.

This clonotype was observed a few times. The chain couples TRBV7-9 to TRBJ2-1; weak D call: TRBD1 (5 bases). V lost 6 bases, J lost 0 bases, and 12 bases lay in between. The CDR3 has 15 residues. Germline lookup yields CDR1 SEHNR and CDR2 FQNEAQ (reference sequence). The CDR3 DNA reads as TGTGCCAGCAGGCCCGACAGCCCCTCCTACAATGAGCAGTTCTTC. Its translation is CASRPDSPSYNEQFF.